Below are 18 T cell receptor beta chains sequenced from a single sample in a study of T cells in Graves' hyperthyroidism and ophthalmopathy. RNA transcripts were the template for amplifying TCR beta CDR3 regions. Researchers ran a first-round RT-PCR on the TCR CDR3 using the HTBI primer set. TCRdb reanalysed the multiplex PCR reads using MiXCR and keeps one entry per CDR3 protein. The sample includes around 450,000 distinct CDR3 sequences, 15% to 17% seen only once; the top ten take 7.7%. Sample: blood. The receptors shown here come from a woman younger than 30 with Graves' hyperthyroidism.

This chain links TRBV2 with TRBJ2-3; possible D gene TRBD1, 5 bases. Germline-derived CDR1 and CDR2 are SNHLY and FYNNEI. CDR3 length: 14 amino acids. The germline V and J ends were trimmed by 6 bases and 6 bases, with 16 bases remaining between them. The CDR3 DNA reads as TGTGCCAGCAGCGCCAGTTCAGGGTTGGATACGCAGTATTTT. Translating gives CASSASSGLDTQYF.

This chain's CDR3 is CATKTGGRTDTQYF. The DNA for the CDR3 is TGTGCCACCAAAACAGGGGGCAGGACAGATACGCAGTATTTT. The chain employs TRBV10-3 and TRBJ2-3; 9 bases map to TRBD1. CDR3 size: 14 residues. Germline lookup yields CDR1 ENHRY and CDR2 SYGVKD. V dropped 10 bases and J dropped 3; count of bases not matched to a gene: 8.

This clonotype was picked up a small number of times. A read error may produce the germline difference seen at one junction end. The CDR3 nucleotides read TGCGCCAGCAGCTTGTATTCCGGCCCCCAAGAGACTCAGTACTTC. The encoded protein is CASSLYSGPQETQYF. V and J are TRBV5-1 and TRBJ2-5, with no clear D. Germline loops: CDR1 SGHRS, CDR2 YFSETQ. This CDR3 region has 15 residues.

A few counts support this clonotype. The chain joins TRBV20-1 to TRBJ2-7; D might be TRBD1 (6 bases). Germline V gene sequence: CDR1 DFQATT, CDR2 SNEGSKA (reference sequence). Trimming left V 3 bases short and J 3 bases short, with 9 bases between. The CDR3 runs to 12 residues. This CDR3 is CSARGAGYEQYF. As DNA, the CDR3 is TGCAGTGCTAGGGGGGCGGGCTACGAGCAGTACTTC.

At least ten counts were recorded for this clonotype. The rearrangement joins TRBV7-8 to TRBJ1-5; D uncertain. CDR3 length: 18 residues. V gave up 2 bases and J gave up 0 bases, with 17 bases separating them. Germline CDR1 is SGHVS and CDR2 is FQNEAQ. CDR3 sequence reads: CASSLPSDDIYSNQPQHF. DNA of the CDR3: TGTGCCAGCAGCTTACCGTCAGACGACATTTATAGCAATCAGCCCCAGCATTTT.

The rearrangement uses TRBV7-2 and TRBJ2-2; 7 bases fit TRBD1. CDR3 length equals 15 residues. Per germline, CDR1 SGHTA and CDR2 FQGNSA. J gave up 4 bases and V 3 bases, and 5 bases lay outside the gene matches. The CDR3 is CASSFQGGSTGELFF. Here the CDR3 DNA reads TGTGCCAGCAGCTTTCAAGGGGGCAGCACCGGGGAGCTGTTTTTT.

The V and J genes are TRBV4-2 and TRBJ2-1; D is perhaps TRBD2 (5 bases). V gave up 6 bases and J gave up 0 bases, with 12 bases separating them. Germline V gene sequence: CDR1 LGHNA, CDR2 YNFKEQ. This CDR3 region has 15 residues. CDR3 DNA sequence: TGTGCCAGCAGACCTCCTGGGAGCTCCTACAATGAGCAGTTCTTC. Its protein is CASRPPGSSYNEQFF.

This clonotype was seen more than once but under ten times. CDR3 DNA sequence: TGTGCCACCAGTTCCCTTGGGACATTCATTAGCACAGATACGCAGTATTTT. Translating gives CATSSLGTFISTDTQYF. The chain is built from TRBV24-1 and TRBJ2-3; weak D call: TRBD1 (6 bases). CDR3 size: 17 residues. With 6 bases removed from V and 0 bases from J, the gap between germline ends came to 18 bases. CDR1 is KGHDR, CDR2 SFDVKD, per germline.

This clonotype was seen many times. The chain combines TRBV7-9 with TRBJ2-3, with TRBD2 matching 8 bases. The CDR3 runs to 16 residues. V lost 5 bases, J lost 0 bases, and 7 bases stayed unmatched. Germline values: CDR1 SEHNR, CDR2 FQNEAQ (reference sequence). The CDR3: CASSMFSGASTDTQYF. The CDR3 DNA reads as TGTGCCAGCAGCATGTTTAGCGGGGCCAGCACAGATACGCAGTATTTT.

This clonotype was recorded many times. This chain connects TRBV28 to TRBJ2-7; the D gene is possibly TRBD1 (5 bases). CDR3 length equals 14 residues. The ends were cut back, 4 bases at V and 0 bases at J, with 10 bases in the middle. Per germline, CDR1 MDHEN and CDR2 SYDVKM. The CDR3 spells CASSYSDNSYEQYF. In DNA, the CDR3 is TGTGCCAGCAGTTATTCGGACAACTCCTACGAGCAGTACTTC.

This clonotype was seen repeatedly, ten times or more. The chain uses TRBV7-9 and TRBJ2-7; D unresolved. With 5 bases removed from V and 1 base from J, the gap between germline ends came to 9 bases. This CDR3 comprises 13 residues. Germline assignment: CDR1 SEHNR and CDR2 FQNEAQ (reference sequence). The CDR3 DNA sequence: TGTGCCAGCAGCCCCGCGCTTTCCTACGAGCAGTACTTC. Translating it yields CASSPALSYEQYF.

This clonotype was picked up many times. The CDR3 region is CASSLGLPGNGELFF. The CDR3 DNA reads as TGTGCCAGCAGCCTAGGACTACCCGGGAACGGGGAGCTGTTTTTT. The V call is TRBV7-3, the J call TRBJ2-2, with D perhaps TRBD2 (6 bases). Trimming removed 5 bases from V and 7 bases from J, with 17 bases in between. This CDR3 is 15 amino acids long. Per the germline V gene, CDR1 is SGHTA and CDR2 is FQGTGA.

This clonotype came up many times. V gene TRBV12-3 or TRBV12-4 combines with J gene TRBJ2-3, with D unresolved. The CDR3 covers 14 residues. The ends were cut back, 4 bases at V and 2 bases at J, with 10 bases in the middle. The CDR3 loop reads CASSYDLATDTQYF. In DNA form, the CDR3 reads TGTGCCAGCAGTTACGACTTGGCCACAGATACGCAGTATTTT.

The chain uses TRBV25-1 and TRBJ2-5; 9 bases fit TRBD2. Germline V gives CDR1 MGHDK, CDR2 SYGVNS. The V segment lost 6 bases and the J segment 11 bases; nucleotides outside the gene matches: 10. CDR3 length: 13 residues. The CDR3 sequence is CASSLAGDSLQYF. CDR3 nucleotides: TGTGCCAGCAGCTTAGCGGGAGATTCTCTACAGTACTTC.

For this clonotype: Given a much more abundant clone one base away, this may be a read error. The gene calls are TRBV24-1 and TRBJ2-1; a possible D gene is TRBD2 (6 bases). V dropped 2 bases and J dropped 10 bases, with 14 bases sitting between them. CDR1 is KGHDR and CDR2 is SFDVKD in the germline V gene. This CDR3 spans 14 amino acids. CDR3 sequence reads: CATSDYTGVSEQFF. The CDR3 DNA sequence: TGTGCCACCAGTGATTACACGGGAGTGAGCGAGCAGTTCTTC.

This clonotype was observed at least ten times. V gene TRBV24-1 combines with J gene TRBJ2-3, with D perhaps matching TRBD1 (6 bases). This CDR3 has 13 amino acids. Per germline, CDR1 KGHDR and CDR2 SFDVKD. Trimming stripped 4 bases from V and 4 bases from J, with 8 bases between. The CDR3 sequence is CATSEPGADTQYF. The CDR3 DNA follows: TGTGCCACCAGTGAGCCAGGGGCAGATACGCAGTATTTT.

The J gene is TRBJ1-4, the V gene TRBV9; TRBD1 is a possible D gene (5 bases). The germline V gene has CDR1 SGDLS and CDR2 YYNGEE. This CDR3 spans 17 amino acids. Trimming pared 0 bases from V and 7 bases from J, leaving 19 bases between. CDR3 sequence (DNA): TGTGCCAGCAGCGTAGGGTTTGAAGTGAGGGGCGGTGAAAAACTGTTTTTT. As protein: CASSVGFEVRGGEKLFF.

V and J are TRBV24-1 and TRBJ2-7; 9 bases agree with TRBD1. The CDR3 is made up of 20 amino acids. With V trimmed by 4 bases and J by 1 base, 19 bases remained unmatched. Germline-derived CDR1 and CDR2 are KGHDR and SFDVKD. The CDR3 DNA reads TGTGCCACCAGTGAGCAACGGGACAGGGAATACCTTAAGGCATCCTACGAGCAGTACTTC. Its translation: CATSEQRDREYLKASYEQYF.